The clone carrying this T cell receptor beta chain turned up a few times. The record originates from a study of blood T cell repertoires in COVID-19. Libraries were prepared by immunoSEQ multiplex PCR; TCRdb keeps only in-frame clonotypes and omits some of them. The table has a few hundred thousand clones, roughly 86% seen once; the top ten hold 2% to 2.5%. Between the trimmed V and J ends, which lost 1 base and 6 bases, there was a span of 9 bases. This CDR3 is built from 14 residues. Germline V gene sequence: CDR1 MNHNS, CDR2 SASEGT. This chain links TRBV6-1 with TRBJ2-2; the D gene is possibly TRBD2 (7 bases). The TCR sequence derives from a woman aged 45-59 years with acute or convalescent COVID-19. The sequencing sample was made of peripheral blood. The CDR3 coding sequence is TGTGCCAGCAGTGAAGGGGGGGGCCCCGGGGAGCTGTTTTTT. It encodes CASSEGGGPGELFF.